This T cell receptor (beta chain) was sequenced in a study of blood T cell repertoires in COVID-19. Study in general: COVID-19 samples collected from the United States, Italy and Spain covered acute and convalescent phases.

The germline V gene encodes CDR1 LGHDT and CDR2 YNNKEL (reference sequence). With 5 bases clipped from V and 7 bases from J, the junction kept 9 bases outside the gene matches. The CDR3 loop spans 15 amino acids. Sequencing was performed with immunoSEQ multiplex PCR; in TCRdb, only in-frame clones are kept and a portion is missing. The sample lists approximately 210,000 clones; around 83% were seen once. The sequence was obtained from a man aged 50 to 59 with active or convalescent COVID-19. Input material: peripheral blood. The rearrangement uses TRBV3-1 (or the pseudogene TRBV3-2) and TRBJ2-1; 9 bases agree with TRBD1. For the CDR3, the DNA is TGTGCCAGCAGCATACCGGGACAGGGTTGGAATGAGCAGTTCTTC. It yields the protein CASSIPGQGWNEQFF.